This TCR beta chain is from a study of blood T cell repertoires in COVID-19. About the study: Material from acute and convalescent COVID-19 was sourced from the United States, Italy and Spain. Sample material is recorded as cDNA or gDNA derived from T cells, B-cell-depleted T cells, or PBMCs.

Authors' data handling: Amplifying reference gene primers gave estimates of nucleated cell counts. Clones were read by immunoSEQ multiplex PCR, and TCRdb kept only the in-frame ones, dropping some. That table supplies the V and J calls and clone size; D and trimming were determined from the DNA. Of around 270,000 clones listed, around 87% are singletons. Sequencing was done on a sample of peripheral blood. This receptor was identified in a woman aged 50 to 60 with acute or convalescent COVID-19.

The CDR3 spells CASSLSQGVWGRDYGYTF. DNA for the CDR3: TGTGCCAGCAGTTTATCGCAAGGAGTGTGGGGCCGCGACTATGGCTACACCTTC. The chain combines TRBV28 with TRBJ1-2; D may be TRBD1 (5 bases). Per germline, CDR1 MDHEN and CDR2 SYDVKM. The germline V and J ends were trimmed by 1 base and 3 bases, with 21 bases remaining between them. The CDR3 sequence is 18 residues long.